This entry describes one T cell receptor beta chain. Its cognate antigen is unknown. These data are taken from a study of T cell clonotyping in hematopoietic cell transplantation. Study-wide findings and caveats: At the given depth, recipient repertoires were over 95% de novo clonotypes. Higher Inverse Simpson Index values in graft donor and pretransplant recipient predicted broader posttransplant TCR diversity.

Here immunoSEQ multiplex PCR was the method, and the copy in TCRdb shows in-frame clones only, minus some. The profile covers thousands of clones, with around nine tenths appearing a single time and nearly 4.5% taken by the ten largest. The ends lost 6 bases at V and 5 bases at J; junction bases unmatched: 13. This CDR3 is 17 amino acids long. The germline V gene has CDR1 KGHSH and CDR2 LQKENI. The V gene is TRBV18, the J gene TRBJ2-5; 12 bases are a match to TRBD2. The sample in question was PBMCs, obtained 180 days after allogeneic stem cell transplant. This TCR was recovered from a female patient aged 50 to 60 who had an allogeneic stem cell transplant from an unrelated donor, so the T cells may come from the graft donor. Some clones in this sample may be carry-over from other donors' samples. The CDR3 reads CASSPKLLAGGGETQYF. The DNA for the CDR3 is TGTGCCAGCTCGCCCAAGCTACTAGCGGGAGGAGGCGAGACCCAGTACTTC.